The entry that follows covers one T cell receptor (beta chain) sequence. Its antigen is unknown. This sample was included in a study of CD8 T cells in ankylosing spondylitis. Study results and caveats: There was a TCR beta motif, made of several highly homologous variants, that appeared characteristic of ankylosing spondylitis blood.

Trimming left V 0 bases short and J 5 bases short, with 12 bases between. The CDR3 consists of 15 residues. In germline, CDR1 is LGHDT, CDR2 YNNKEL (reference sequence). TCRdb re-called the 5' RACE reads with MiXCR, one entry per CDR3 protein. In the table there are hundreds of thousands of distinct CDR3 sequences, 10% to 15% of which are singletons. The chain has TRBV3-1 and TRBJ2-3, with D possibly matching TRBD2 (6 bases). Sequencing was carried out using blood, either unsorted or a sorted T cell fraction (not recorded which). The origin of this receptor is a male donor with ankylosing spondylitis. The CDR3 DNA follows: TGTGCCAGCAGCCAAGATCCGGGAGTAGTAGATACGCAGTATTTT. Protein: CASSQDPGVVDTQYF.